The clone carrying this T cell receptor (beta chain) has a handful of counts. Germline V lookup: CDR1 DFQATT, CDR2 SNEGSKA (reference sequence). The CDR3 has 13 residues. Trimming removed 2 bases from V and 8 bases from J, with 12 bases in between. TCRdb independently ran MiXCR on the RT-PCR reads; one entry per CDR3 protein. The sample shows around 600,000 distinct CDR3 sequences, roughly 10% of them seen only once. This sample was taken from a study of response to subunit inactivated influenza vaccine. These data were likewise used in another study, on T cells expressing NK-cell markers. That paper adds: For TCR beta, cDNA was produced by 5'RACE template switching with UMIs.

Sample: PBMCs from blood, taken on the day of vaccination. The chain couples TRBV20-1 to TRBJ1-4; a possible D gene is TRBD1 (5 bases). The receptor was isolated from a man over 45 who received an inactivated influenza vaccine. The DNA for the CDR3 is TGCAGTGCTAGATTCACGGCAGGGGAAAAACTGTTTTTT. Its protein product is CSARFTAGEKLFF.